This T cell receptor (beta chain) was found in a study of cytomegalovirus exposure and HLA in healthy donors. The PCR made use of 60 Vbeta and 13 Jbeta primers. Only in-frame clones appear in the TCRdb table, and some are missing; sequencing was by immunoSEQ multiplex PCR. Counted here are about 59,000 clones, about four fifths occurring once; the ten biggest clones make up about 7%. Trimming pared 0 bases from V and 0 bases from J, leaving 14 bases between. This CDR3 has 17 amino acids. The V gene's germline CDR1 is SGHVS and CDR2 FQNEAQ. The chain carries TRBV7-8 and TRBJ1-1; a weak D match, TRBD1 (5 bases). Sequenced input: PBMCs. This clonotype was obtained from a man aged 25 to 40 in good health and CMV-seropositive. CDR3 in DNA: TGTGCCAGCAGCTTAGCCCAGCGGGGGATTATGAACACTGAAGCTTTCTTT. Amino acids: CASSLAQRGIMNTEAFF.